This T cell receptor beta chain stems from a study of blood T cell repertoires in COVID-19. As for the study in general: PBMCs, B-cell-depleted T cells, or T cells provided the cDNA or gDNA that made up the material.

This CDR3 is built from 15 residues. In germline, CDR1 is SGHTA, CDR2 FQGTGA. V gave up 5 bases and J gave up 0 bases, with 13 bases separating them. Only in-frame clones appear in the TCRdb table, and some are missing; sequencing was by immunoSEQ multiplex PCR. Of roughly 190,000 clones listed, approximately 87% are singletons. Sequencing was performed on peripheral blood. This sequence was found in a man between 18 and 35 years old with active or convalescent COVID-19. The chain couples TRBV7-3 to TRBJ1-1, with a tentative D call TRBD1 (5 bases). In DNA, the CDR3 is TGTGCCAGCAGCGGGACCGGGACTCTGAACACTGAAGCTTTCTTT. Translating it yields CASSGTGTLNTEAFF. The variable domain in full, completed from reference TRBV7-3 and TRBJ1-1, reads GAGVSQTPSNKVTEKGKYVELRCDPISGHTALYWYRQSLGQGPEFLIYFQGTGAADDSGLPNDRFFAVRPEGSVSTLKIQRTERGDSAVYLCASSGTGTLNTEAFFGQGTRLTVV.